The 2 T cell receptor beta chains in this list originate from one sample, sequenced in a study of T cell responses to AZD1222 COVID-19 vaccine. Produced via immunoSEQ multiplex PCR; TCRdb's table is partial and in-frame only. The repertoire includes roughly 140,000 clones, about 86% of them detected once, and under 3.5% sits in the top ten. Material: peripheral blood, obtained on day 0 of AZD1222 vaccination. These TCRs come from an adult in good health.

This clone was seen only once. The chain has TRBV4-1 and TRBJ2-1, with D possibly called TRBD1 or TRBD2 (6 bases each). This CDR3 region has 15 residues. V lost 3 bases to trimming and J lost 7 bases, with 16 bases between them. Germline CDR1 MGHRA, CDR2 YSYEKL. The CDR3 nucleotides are TGCGCCAGCAGCCACCTCGGGGGCAGGCGGAATGAGCAGTTCTTC. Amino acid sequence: CASSHLGGRRNEQFF.

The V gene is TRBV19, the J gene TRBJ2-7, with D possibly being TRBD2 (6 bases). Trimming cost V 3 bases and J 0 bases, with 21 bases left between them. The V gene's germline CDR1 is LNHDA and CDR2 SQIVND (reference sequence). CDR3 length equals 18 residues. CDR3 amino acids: CASSIGDGGKYSSYEQYF. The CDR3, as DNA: TGTGCCAGTAGTATCGGGGACGGCGGGAAGTATAGCTCCTACGAGCAGTACTTC.